This is a list of T cell receptor beta chains from one sample in a study of CD8+ T cells in alopecia areata. Sequenced by immunoSEQ multiplex PCR; TCRdb stores in-frame clones only, minus some. The data hold 75,000 to 100,000 clones, with 41% observed a single time. Sequencing input: CD4+ T cells sorted from blood. The receptors derive from a human donor with alopecia areata. The CDR3 runs from the conserved cysteine through the conserved F or W. The D gene is left open where the match is weak. Clone size is shown for a subset of rows, as once, few, many or a class of expanded clone.

d_call: TRBD2
v_call: TRBV30
clone_size: .
j_call: TRBJ2-3
cdr3_aa: CAQTLAGGTDTQYF
cdr3_nt: TGTGCCCAGACCCTAGCGGGGGGTACAGATACGCAGTATTTT

d_call: .
v_call: TRBV5-6
clone_size: .
j_call: TRBJ2-5
cdr3_aa: CASSGGNQETQYF
cdr3_nt: TGTGCCAGCAGCGGGGGCAACCAAGAGACCCAGTACTTC

d_call: .
v_call: TRBV18
clone_size: few
j_call: TRBJ1-6
cdr3_aa: CASSPVTGLSSYNSPLHF
cdr3_nt: TGTGCCAGCTCACCAGTGACAGGCCTTAGCTCCTATAATTCACCCCTCCACTTT

d_call: .
v_call: TRBV12-5
clone_size: few
j_call: TRBJ1-1
cdr3_aa: CASDPSAEPNTEAFF
cdr3_nt: TGTGCTAGTGACCCCTCAGCCGAACCGAACACTGAAGCTTTCTTT

d_call: TRBD1
v_call: TRBV5-1
clone_size: .
j_call: TRBJ2-5
cdr3_aa: CASSPKREGQGRETQYF
cdr3_nt: TGCGCCAGCAGCCCCAAGCGTGAGGGACAGGGTCGGGAGACCCAGTACTTC

d_call: TRBD2
v_call: TRBV9
clone_size: .
j_call: TRBJ2-3
cdr3_aa: CASSPTSGADTQYF
cdr3_nt: TGTGCCAGCAGCCCAACTAGCGGGGCGGATACGCAGTATTTT

d_call: .
v_call: TRBV6-6
clone_size: .
j_call: TRBJ2-3
cdr3_aa: CASRGGVRTDTQYF
cdr3_nt: TGTGCCAGCAGAGGGGGGGTTCGCACAGATACGCAGTATTTT

d_call: .
v_call: TRBV30
clone_size: .
j_call: TRBJ2-2
cdr3_aa: CAWSRGNTGELFF
cdr3_nt: TGTGCCTGGAGTAGGGGAAACACCGGGGAGCTGTTTTTT

d_call: .
v_call: TRBV7-9
clone_size: few
j_call: TRBJ2-5
cdr3_aa: CASSPGDHRQETQYF
cdr3_nt: TGTGCCAGCAGCCCCGGGGACCACAGACAAGAGACCCAGTACTTC

d_call: .
v_call: TRBV29-1
clone_size: .
j_call: TRBJ1-1
cdr3_aa: CSGNKGVNTEAFF
cdr3_nt: TGCAGCGGAAACAAAGGCGTGAACACTGAAGCTTTCTTT

d_call: .
v_call: TRBV7-2
clone_size: few
j_call: TRBJ2-2
cdr3_aa: CASSFTGSTGELFF
cdr3_nt: TGTGCCAGCAGCTTCACAGGGTCTACCGGGGAGCTGTTTTTT

d_call: TRBD1
v_call: TRBV18
clone_size: .
j_call: TRBJ2-7
cdr3_aa: CASSPGTGDEQYF
cdr3_nt: TGTGCCAGCTCACCCGGGACAGGGGACGAGCAGTACTTC

d_call: TRBD2
v_call: TRBV29-1
clone_size: few
j_call: TRBJ2-1
cdr3_aa: CSVWTSAYNEQFF
cdr3_nt: TGCAGCGTGTGGACTAGCGCTTACAATGAGCAGTTCTTC

d_call: TRBD1
v_call: TRBV6-5
clone_size: .
j_call: TRBJ1-1
cdr3_aa: CASSYLQGSEAFF
cdr3_nt: TGTGCCAGCAGTTACTTACAGGGGTCTGAAGCTTTCTTT

d_call: .
v_call: TRBV6-5
clone_size: .
j_call: TRBJ2-7
cdr3_aa: CASSYSPGSSYEQYF
cdr3_nt: TGTGCCAGCAGTTACTCACCGGGCAGCTCCTACGAGCAGTACTTC

d_call: TRBD2
v_call: TRBV27
clone_size: .
j_call: TRBJ2-3
cdr3_aa: CASSLFSSGGGKGFADTQYF
cdr3_nt: TGTGCCAGCAGTTTATTCTCTAGCGGGGGGGGTAAGGGCTTTGCAGATACGCAGTATTTT

d_call: .
v_call: TRBV5-1
clone_size: .
j_call: TRBJ2-3
cdr3_aa: CASSYAGTDTQYF
cdr3_nt: TGCGCCAGCAGCTACGCGGGGACAGATACGCAGTATTTT

d_call: .
v_call: TRBV29-1
clone_size: few
j_call: TRBJ1-5
cdr3_aa: CSVALDSNQPQHF
cdr3_nt: TGCAGCGTTGCTCTGGATAGCAATCAGCCCCAGCATTTT

d_call: .
v_call: TRBV4-1
clone_size: .
j_call: TRBJ2-1
cdr3_aa: CASSQGVGTSSYNEQFF
cdr3_nt: TGCGCCAGCAGCCAAGGTGTAGGGACAAGCTCCTACAATGAGCAGTTCTTC

d_call: .
v_call: TRBV13
clone_size: few
j_call: TRBJ2-1
cdr3_aa: CASSFPAAYNEQFF
cdr3_nt: TGTGCCAGCAGCTTCCCCGCAGCCTACAATGAGCAGTTCTTC

d_call: TRBD1
v_call: TRBV28
clone_size: few
j_call: TRBJ1-1
cdr3_aa: CASSRDRPRNTEAFF
cdr3_nt: TGTGCCAGCAGTCGGGACAGACCACGGAACACTGAAGCTTTCTTT

d_call: .
v_call: TRBV7-8
clone_size: .
j_call: TRBJ2-7
cdr3_aa: CASSFTFSGAYEQYF
cdr3_nt: TGTGCCAGCAGCTTTACGTTCTCCGGGGCCTACGAGCAGTACTTC

d_call: .
v_call: TRBV5-4
clone_size: .
j_call: TRBJ2-1
cdr3_aa: CASSLDGNEQFF
cdr3_nt: TGTGCCAGCAGCTTGGATGGCAATGAGCAGTTCTTC

d_call: .
v_call: TRBV30
clone_size: few
j_call: TRBJ2-7
cdr3_aa: CAWSRGNYEQYF
cdr3_nt: TGTGCCTGGAGTCGAGGGAACTACGAGCAGTACTTC

d_call: .
v_call: TRBV18
clone_size: .
j_call: TRBJ2-7
cdr3_aa: CASSPRRTYEQYF
cdr3_nt: TGTGCCAGCTCACCACGTCGCACCTACGAGCAGTACTTC

d_call: TRBD2
v_call: TRBV29-1
clone_size: .
j_call: TRBJ2-5
cdr3_aa: CSALGGRMETQYF
cdr3_nt: TGCAGCGCCCTCGGCGGGAGAATGGAGACCCAGTACTTC